Below, 2 T cell receptor beta chains from the same sample are listed, as sequenced in a study of blood T cell repertoires in COVID-19. Using immunoSEQ multiplex PCR, the repertoire was profiled, and TCRdb retains in-frame clones only, with some absent. In the table there are 60,000 to 70,000 clones, roughly 82% of which are singletons. The sequenced sample consisted of peripheral blood. All receptors derive from a human donor in a cohort sampled during active COVID-19.

The CDR3 bases are TGTGCCAGCTCACCAAGCGGACCCGGGGAGCTGTTTTTT. Amino acid sequence: CASSPSGPGELFF. The chain carries TRBV18 and TRBJ2-2, with a weak D call TRBD2 (5 bases). CDR1 is KGHSH, CDR2 LQKENI, per germline. With 2 bases removed from V and 6 bases from J, the gap between germline ends came to 7 bases. This CDR3 contains 13 residues.

The chain employs TRBV2 and TRBJ2-4; D may be TRBD2 (5 bases). V was shortened by 4 bases and J by 1 base, with 17 bases between the two germline ends. Germline V gene data show CDR1 as SNHLY and CDR2 as FYNNEI. The CDR3 extends over 17 amino acids. The CDR3 here is CASSGGKGPGAKNIQYF. The CDR3 DNA reads TGTGCCAGCAGTGGAGGGAAAGGGCCCGGGGCCAAAAACATTCAGTACTTC.